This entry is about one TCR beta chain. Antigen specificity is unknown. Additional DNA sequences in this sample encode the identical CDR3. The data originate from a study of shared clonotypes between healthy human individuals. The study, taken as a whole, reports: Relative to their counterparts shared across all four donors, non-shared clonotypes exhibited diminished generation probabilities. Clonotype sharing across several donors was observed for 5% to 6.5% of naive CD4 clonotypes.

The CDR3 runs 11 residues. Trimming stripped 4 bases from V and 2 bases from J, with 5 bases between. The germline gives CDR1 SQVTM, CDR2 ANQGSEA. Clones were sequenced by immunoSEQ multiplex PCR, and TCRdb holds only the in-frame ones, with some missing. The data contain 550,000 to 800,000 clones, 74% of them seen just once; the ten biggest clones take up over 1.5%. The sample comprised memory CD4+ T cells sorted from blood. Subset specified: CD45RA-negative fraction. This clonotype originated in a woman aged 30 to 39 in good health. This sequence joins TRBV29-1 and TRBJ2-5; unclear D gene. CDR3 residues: CSVGWQETQYF. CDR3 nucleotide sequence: TGCAGCGTTGGGTGGCAAGAGACCCAGTACTTC.